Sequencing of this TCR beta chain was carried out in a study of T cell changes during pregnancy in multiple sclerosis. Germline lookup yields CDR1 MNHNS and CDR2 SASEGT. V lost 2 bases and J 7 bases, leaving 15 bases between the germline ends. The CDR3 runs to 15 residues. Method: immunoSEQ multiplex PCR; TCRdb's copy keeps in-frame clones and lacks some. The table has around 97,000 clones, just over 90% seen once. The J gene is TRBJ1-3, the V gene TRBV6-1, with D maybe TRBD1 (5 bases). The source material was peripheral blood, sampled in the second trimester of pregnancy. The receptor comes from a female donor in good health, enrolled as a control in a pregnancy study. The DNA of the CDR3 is TGTGCCAGCAGTGAATTTATGGGGGGACGGAACACCATATATTTT. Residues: CASSEFMGGRNTIYF.